This T cell receptor beta chain was found in a study of regulatory T cells in long-lasting Graves disease. Study outcomes and limitations: The study found TRBV28, TRBJ1-2 and TRBJ2-5 favored in persistent disease.

CDR3-region Arm-PCR and iRepertoire HTBI primers produced the TCR beta libraries. TCRdb itself ran the multiplex PCR reads through MiXCR, one entry per CDR3 protein. The sample contains over 300,000 distinct CDR3 sequences, 20% of which appear only once. Time point noted: persistent/refractory GD, antithyroid drugs over 5 years with positive TRAb. RNA isolated from PBMCs was used to make the TCR library. This clonotype was counted between two and nine times. Its antigen is currently unknown. CDR1 is SGHTA, CDR2 FQGNSA, per germline. V dropped 5 bases and J dropped 4; count of bases not matched to a gene: 13. The CDR3 is made up of 17 amino acids.

The specimen comprised peripheral blood mononuclear cells (PBMCs), sampled when the disease was refractory, from a patient treated with antithyroid drugs. This chain joins TRBV7-2 and TRBJ2-7; 11 bases agree with TRBD1. This TCR was recovered from a female donor with Graves disease. The CDR3 bases are TGTGCCAGCAGCCGCTGGACAGGGGGCATGATTGAATACGAGCAGTACTTC. It translates to CASSRWTGGMIEYEQYF.